This T cell receptor beta chain was recorded in a study of glioma-infiltrating T cells after dendritic cell vaccination. On the study more broadly: Dendritic cell vaccine was injected intradermally three times, biweekly.

Germline CDR1 is SNHLY and CDR2 is FYNNEI. Deletions cut 1 base from V and 6 bases from J, with 7 bases between. The CDR3 consists of 13 residues. Sequencing was performed with immunoSEQ multiplex PCR; in TCRdb, only in-frame clones are kept and a portion is missing. The sample contains about 30,000 clones, roughly 90% of which appear only once. Study-level findings and limits: Survival was not directly related to TCR clonality in these patients. Estimated pretreatment TIL content predicted outcome after dendritic cell vaccination.

As concerns this clone: The target antigen is unknown.

The chain carries TRBV2 and TRBJ1-5; tentative D call: TRBD1 (6 bases). This receptor was obtained from a human donor with glioblastoma. The material sequenced was blood, taken before dendritic cell vaccination. The CDR3 sequence is CASSEDRAQPQHF. CDR3 in DNA: TGTGCCAGCAGTGAAGACAGGGCTCAGCCCCAGCATTTT. Using reference TRBV2 and TRBJ1-5 for the parts outside the CDR3, the full variable domain is EPEVTQTPSHQVTQMGQEVILRCVPISNHLYFYWYRQILGQKVEFLVSFYNNEISEKSEIFDDQFSVERPDGSNFTLKIRSTKLEDSAMYFCASSEDRAQPQHFGDGTRLSIL.